These T cell receptor beta chains were read from a single sample in a study of shared clonotypes between healthy human individuals. The protocol was immunoSEQ multiplex PCR, while the TCRdb copy is restricted to in-frame clones and leaves out a portion. The sample records over a million clones, around three quarters being singletons. The specimen was memory CD4+ T cells from PBMCs. Receptors were obtained from a man aged 18 to 29 in good health. Some clones in this sample may be carry-over from other donors' samples. The CDR3 runs from the conserved cysteine through the conserved F or W. D genes are given only for firm matches. Expanded clones get a size class; other rows say once, few or many, or leave the size out.

NA | NA | TRBJ2-3 | TRBV5-1 | CASSLGVADTQYF | TGCGCCAGCAGCTTGGGGGTGGCAGATACGCAGTATTTT
NA | TRBD1 | TRBJ1-3 | TRBV2 | CASSVRQGLFSGNTIYF | TGTGCCAGCAGTGTAAGACAGGGGCTTTTCTCTGGAAACACCATATATTTT
few | NA | TRBJ1-5 | TRBV7-3 | CASSLNGGQPQHF | TGTGCCAGCAGCTTAAACGGAGGGCAGCCCCAGCATTTT
NA | TRBD2 | TRBJ2-7 | TRBV2 | CATGLARYEQYF | TGTGCCACGGGACTAGCGCGATACGAGCAGTACTTC
NA | TRBD1 | TRBJ1-1 | TRBV7-9 | CASGTDSGGRAFF | TGTGCCAGCGGGACAGACTCCGGAGGACGGGCTTTCTTT
NA | NA | TRBJ2-4 | TRBV7-8 | CASSLGYRVGGAKNIQYF | TGTGCCAGCAGCTTAGGCTACAGGGTCGGAGGAGCCAAAAACATTCAGTACTTC
NA | NA | TRBJ1-1 | TRBV18 | CASSRIVEPNTEAFF | TGTGCCAGCTCAAGAATTGTGGAGCCGAACACTGAAGCTTTCTTT
NA | TRBD1 | TRBJ2-7 | TRBV4-1 | CASSPGTGAYEQYF | TGCGCCAGCAGCCCGGGGACAGGGGCCTACGAGCAGTACTTC
NA | NA | TRBJ2-1 | TRBV5-6 | CASSGLADSSYNEQFF | TGTGCCAGCAGCGGGTTAGCGGACAGCTCCTACAATGAGCAGTTCTTC
NA | NA | TRBJ1-4 | TRBV9 | CASSFGTSTTNEKLFF | TGTGCCAGCAGCTTCGGGACTTCCACAACTAATGAAAAACTGTTTTTT
once | NA | TRBJ1-1 | TRBV2 | CASSEERLSTEAFF | TGTGCCAGCAGTGAAGAGAGGTTGAGCACTGAAGCTTTCTTT
NA | TRBD2 | TRBJ2-3 | TRBV4-2 | CASSPRLAGDPFTDTQYF | TGTGCCAGCAGCCCTCGACTAGCGGGAGACCCCTTCACAGATACGCAGTATTTT
NA | NA | TRBJ2-5 | TRBV28 | CASSFGRRRAETQYF | TGTGCCAGCAGTTTTGGGCGGAGGCGGGCAGAGACCCAGTACTTC
NA | NA | TRBJ1-1 | TRBV27 | CASKATGLAFF | TGTGCCAGCAAAGCGACAGGTCTGGCTTTCTTT
NA | TRBD2 | TRBJ2-7 | TRBV18 | CASSPVAGSHEQYF | TGTGCCAGCTCACCCGTAGCGGGATCCCACGAGCAGTACTTC
few | NA | TRBJ1-3 | TRBV27 | CASSVFAGNTIYF | TGTGCCAGCAGTGTATTTGCCGGAAACACCATATATTTT